These 6 T cell receptor beta chains originate from one sample sequenced in a study of cytotoxic CD8 clonotypes in ibrutinib-treated CLL. The protocol was immunoSEQ multiplex PCR, while the TCRdb copy is restricted to in-frame clones and leaves out a portion. The sample records about 160,000 clones, roughly 80% being singletons. The input for sequencing was PBMCs, taken after 24 months of ibrutinib treatment. These receptor sequences come from a human donor with chronic lymphocytic leukemia.

The chain joins TRBV28 to TRBJ1-3, with a tentative D call TRBD1 (5 bases). Trimming cost V 6 bases and J 11 bases, with 20 bases left between them. The CDR3 loop spans 14 amino acids. Germline CDR1 MDHEN, CDR2 SYDVKM. CDR3 bases: TGTGCCAGCAGGGGGCTCGGGGAGGCAATCGCCATATATTTT. As protein: CASRGLGEAIAIYF.

The rearrangement links TRBV28 to TRBJ1-3, with 8 bases aligning to TRBD1. CDR1 and CDR2 from the germline V gene are MDHEN and SYDVKM. The CDR3 loop spans 12 amino acids. The junction had 5 bases not matched to a gene; V was cut back by 8 bases and J by 8 bases. For the CDR3, the DNA is TGTGCCAGCCACCAGGGGGCGGACACCATATATTTT. It codes for CASHQGADTIYF.

The J gene is TRBJ2-7, the V gene TRBV28; 7 bases are shared with TRBD1. Germline CDR1 reads MDHEN; CDR2 reads SYDVKM. CDR3 length: 13 amino acids. The junction had 9 bases not matched to a gene; V was cut back by 6 bases and J by 7 bases. The CDR3 sequence is CASSETGSREQYF. CDR3 DNA: TGTGCCAGCAGCGAGACAGGGAGTAGGGAGCAGTACTTC.

The rearrangement joins TRBV6-5 to TRBJ2-7; the D gene is possibly TRBD1 (5 bases). The germline V and J ends were trimmed by 2 bases and 0 bases, with 11 bases remaining between them. CDR1 and CDR2 (germline): MNHEY, SVGAGI. The CDR3 runs 15 residues. The CDR3 loop is CASSYGRQLSYEQYF. The CDR3 nucleotides are TGTGCCAGCAGTTACGGTCGACAGCTCTCCTACGAGCAGTACTTC.

The chain links TRBV28 to TRBJ1-1, with 10 bases that match TRBD1. The CDR3 spans 16 residues. Germline assignment: CDR1 MDHEN and CDR2 SYDVKM. With V trimmed by 3 bases and J by 1 base, 5 bases remained unmatched. Here the CDR3 reads CASSFLGQGRNTEAFF. DNA of the CDR3: TGTGCCAGCAGTTTTCTGGGACAGGGGAGGAACACTGAAGCTTTCTTT.

The chain has TRBV2 and TRBJ2-7, with 11 bases fitting TRBD1. Germline V gene sequence: CDR1 SNHLY, CDR2 FYNNEI. V shed 6 bases, J shed 3 bases, and the junction held 4 bases outside the gene matches. The CDR3 runs to 14 residues. CDR3: CASSKGQGVYEQYF. DNA for the CDR3: TGTGCCAGCAGCAAGGGACAGGGGGTCTACGAGCAGTACTTC.